The T cell receptor beta chain described here comes from a study of blood T cell repertoires in COVID-19. Across the whole study: Collection of acute and convalescent COVID-19 samples took place in the United States, Italy and Spain. T cells, B-cell-depleted T cells, or PBMCs provided the cDNA or gDNA that served as material.

Per the authors' pipeline: Amplified reference gene primers provided the basis for estimating nucleated cell counts. The method was immunoSEQ multiplex PCR; TCRdb's version includes in-frame clones alone and lacks a portion of them. For V, J and clone size, that table is used; D and trimming come from the DNA. The data show approximately 77,000 clones, approximately 80% seen once. This CDR3 has 15 amino acids. CDR1 and CDR2 (germline): MDHEN, SYDVKM. Trimming removed 6 bases from V and 6 bases from J, with 15 bases in between. This clone has a single count. The sequence came from a woman aged 60-75 years with acute or convalescent COVID-19. The chain employs TRBV28 and TRBJ1-6; D ambiguous. Material: peripheral blood. In nucleotides, the CDR3 is TGTGCCAGCAGCGACCGATCGGGTAGTAATTCACCCCTCCACTTT. Translation gives CASSDRSGSNSPLHF.